Listed below are T cell receptor beta chains from one sample, sequenced in a study of blood T cell repertoires in COVID-19. The table came from immunoSEQ multiplex PCR; TCRdb's copy has only in-frame clones and leaves some out. The repertoire has hundreds of thousands of clones, around 88% of them found once; the top ten carry about 4%. Sequences were obtained from PBMCs or T cells enriched from blood (not recorded which). These receptors were taken from a woman in her twenties or thirties who had been exposed to COVID-19. Each CDR3 is given with its conserved first and last residue. Fields, in order: clone size, V gene, J gene, D gene, CDR3 protein, CDR3 DNA. A D gene is named only where the DNA matches it firmly. Some rows have no size entry. The others give once, few or many, or a class for an expanded clone.

size: .
V: TRBV19
J: TRBJ2-1
D: TRBD1
CDR3: CASSISPAGGEQFF
DNA: TGTGCCAGTAGTATATCCCCCGCAGGGGGTGAGCAGTTCTTC

size: .
V: TRBV25-1
J: TRBJ1-4
D: .
CDR3: CASRWGGEKLFF
DNA: TGTGCCAGCAGGTGGGGAGGTGAAAAACTGTTTTTT

size: .
V: TRBV6-5
J: TRBJ1-3
D: .
CDR3: CASSSVPRVGGNTIYF
DNA: TGTGCCAGCAGTTCAGTTCCCAGGGTTGGAGGAAACACCATATATTTT

size: .
V: TRBV5-1
J: TRBJ2-3
D: .
CDR3: CASSGDGTSTDTQYF
DNA: TGCGCCAGCAGCGGGGACGGGACTAGCACAGATACGCAGTATTTT

size: .
V: TRBV11-2
J: TRBJ1-1
D: .
CDR3: CASSLAGVNPEAFF
DNA: TGTGCCAGCAGCTTAGCCGGGGTAAACCCTGAAGCTTTCTTT

size: .
V: TRBV5-4
J: TRBJ2-7
D: TRBD1
CDR3: CASSSPDRAYEQYF
DNA: TGTGCCAGCAGCTCCCCTGACAGGGCCTACGAGCAGTACTTC

size: .
V: TRBV18
J: TRBJ1-1
D: .
CDR3: CASSPPGGAEAFF
DNA: TGTGCCAGCTCACCACCGGGAGGGGCTGAAGCTTTCTTT

size: once
V: TRBV3-1/TRBV3-2
J: TRBJ2-2
D: .
CDR3: CASSQQRQSVTGELFF
DNA: TGTGCCAGCAGCCAACAGAGACAGAGTGTCACCGGGGAGCTGTTTTTT

size: .
V: TRBV29-1
J: TRBJ2-7
D: TRBD1
CDR3: CSGMTGASYEQYF
DNA: TGCAGCGGGATGACAGGGGCGTCCTACGAGCAGTACTTC

size: .
V: TRBV12-2
J: TRBJ1-5
D: .
CDR3: CASRTRSGPGVVNQPQHF
DNA: TGTGCAAGTCGCACACGTAGCGGTCCGGGGGTCGTCAATCAGCCCCAGCATTTT

size: .
V: TRBV10-3
J: TRBJ2-3
D: TRBD1
CDR3: CAISEPEKGQISDTQYF
DNA: TGTGCCATCAGTGAGCCCGAAAAGGGACAGATATCAGATACGCAGTATTTT

size: .
V: TRBV5-4
J: TRBJ1-5
D: TRBD1
CDR3: CASSLDGQGDSNQPQHF
DNA: TGTGCCAGCAGCTTGGATGGACAGGGGGATAGCAATCAGCCCCAGCATTTT

size: once
V: TRBV5-1
J: TRBJ2-7
D: TRBD2
CDR3: CASGPSGGMRYEQYF
DNA: TGCGCCAGCGGGCCCTCCGGGGGGATGCGGTACGAGCAGTACTTC

size: .
V: TRBV30
J: TRBJ2-7
D: TRBD1
CDR3: CAWRHPGGHEQYF
DNA: TGTGCCTGGAGGCACCCAGGGGGCCACGAGCAGTACTTC

size: .
V: TRBV9
J: TRBJ1-2
D: .
CDR3: CASRDGKPPNYGYTF
DNA: TGTGCCAGCAGAGACGGGAAGCCTCCTAACTATGGCTACACCTTC

size: .
V: TRBV27
J: TRBJ2-5
D: TRBD1
CDR3: CASSPNPTGFQETQYF
DNA: TGTGCCAGCAGTCCAAACCCGACAGGGTTCCAAGAGACCCAGTACTTC

size: .
V: TRBV24-1
J: TRBJ2-5
D: TRBD1
CDR3: CATSEPGTDKETQYF
DNA: TGTGCCACCAGTGAGCCCGGGACAGACAAAGAGACCCAGTACTTC

size: .
V: TRBV3-1/TRBV3-2
J: TRBJ1-4
D: TRBD1
CDR3: CASSQDQAGPGQGVWSNEKLFF
DNA: TGTGCCAGCAGCCAAGATCAGGCCGGACCGGGACAGGGAGTGTGGTCTAATGAAAAACTGTTTTTT

size: .
V: TRBV7-2
J: TRBJ1-5
D: .
CDR3: CASSLAGGGGQPQHF
DNA: TGTGCCAGCAGCTTAGCAGGAGGGGGGGGGCAGCCCCAGCATTTT

size: .
V: TRBV6-5
J: TRBJ2-1
D: TRBD2
CDR3: CASGKRGGSYNEQFF
DNA: TGTGCCAGCGGGAAGCGGGGGGGCTCCTACAATGAGCAGTTCTTC

size: .
V: TRBV5-5
J: TRBJ2-7
D: .
CDR3: CASSLGGYEQYF
DNA: TGTGCCAGCAGTCTCGGCGGCTACGAGCAGTACTTC

size: .
V: TRBV9
J: TRBJ2-1
D: TRBD2
CDR3: CASSLLGLAGGSSYNEQFF
DNA: TGTGCCAGCAGTCTCCTCGGACTAGCGGGGGGATCCTCCTACAATGAGCAGTTCTTC

size: .
V: TRBV11-2
J: TRBJ2-7
D: TRBD2
CDR3: CASSAGAGEFYEQYF
DNA: TGTGCCAGCAGCGCCGGAGCGGGGGAGTTCTACGAGCAGTACTTC

size: .
V: TRBV7-3
J: TRBJ1-2
D: .
CDR3: CASSLTPGDGAYGYTF
DNA: TGTGCCAGCAGCTTAACGCCTGGGGATGGGGCCTATGGCTACACCTTC

size: few
V: TRBV19
J: TRBJ2-6
D: TRBD1
CDR3: CASSHDRVSGANVLTF
DNA: TGTGCCAGTAGTCATGACAGGGTTTCTGGGGCCAACGTCCTGACTTTC

size: few
V: TRBV3-1/TRBV3-2
J: TRBJ2-2
D: .
CDR3: CASSQFTLAGELFF
DNA: TGTGCCAGCAGCCAATTTACGTTAGCCGGGGAGCTGTTTTTT

size: few
V: TRBV6-1
J: TRBJ1-4
D: .
CDR3: CASSEVGRDNEKLFF
DNA: TGTGCCAGCAGTGAAGTCGGCCGGGATAATGAAAAACTGTTTTTT

size: .
V: TRBV5-1
J: TRBJ1-2
D: TRBD1
CDR3: CASSDSTGGYGYTF
DNA: TGCGCCAGCAGCGACTCCACAGGGGGCTATGGCTACACCTTC

size: .
V: TRBV7-3
J: TRBJ2-6
D: .
CDR3: CASSLTAGANVLTF
DNA: TGTGCCAGCAGCTTAACGGCAGGGGCCAACGTCCTGACTTTC

size: .
V: TRBV5-1
J: TRBJ2-5
D: .
CDR3: CASGGIQQETQYF
DNA: TGCGCCAGCGGGGGCATTCAGCAAGAGACCCAGTACTTC

size: .
V: TRBV10-3
J: TRBJ2-1
D: .
CDR3: CAISESTEVAVDEQFF
DNA: TGTGCCATCAGTGAGTCCACGGAGGTTGCCGTGGATGAGCAGTTCTTC

size: once
V: TRBV10-1
J: TRBJ2-3
D: TRBD1
CDR3: CASSDRDRVADTQYF
DNA: TGCGCCAGCAGTGACCGGGACAGGGTCGCAGATACGCAGTATTTT

size: .
V: TRBV2
J: TRBJ1-5
D: .
CDR3: CASSAQWGGYGPQHF
DNA: TGTGCCAGCAGTGCCCAATGGGGGGGTTACGGACCCCAGCATTTT

size: .
V: TRBV29-1
J: TRBJ2-7
D: TRBD2
CDR3: CSALLSGRDYEQYF
DNA: TGCAGCGCTCTGCTTAGTGGGAGGGACTACGAGCAGTACTTC

size: .
V: TRBV7-2
J: TRBJ1-2
D: .
CDR3: CASSLVSRPSYGYTF
DNA: TGTGCCAGCAGCTTAGTATCGCGGCCGTCCTATGGCTACACCTTC

size: .
V: TRBV7-9
J: TRBJ2-7
D: TRBD2
CDR3: CASSSPGTSGESAWEQYF
DNA: TGTGCCAGCAGCTCTCCCGGGACTAGCGGGGAATCTGCATGGGAGCAGTACTTC

size: .
V: TRBV30
J: TRBJ1-1
D: .
CDR3: CAWSVSSSTEAFF
DNA: TGTGCCTGGAGTGTATCGTCGAGCACTGAAGCTTTCTTT

size: .
V: TRBV11-2
J: TRBJ2-1
D: TRBD2
CDR3: CASSSPSGIAYNEQFF
DNA: TGTGCCAGCAGCTCTCCTAGCGGGATAGCCTACAATGAGCAGTTCTTC

size: .
V: TRBV11-2
J: TRBJ2-5
D: TRBD2
CDR3: CASRLGLAETQYF
DNA: TGTGCCAGCAGATTGGGACTAGCGGAGACCCAGTACTTC

size: .
V: TRBV30
J: TRBJ1-1
D: .
CDR3: CALMSAGETEAFF
DNA: TGTGCCTTAATGAGCGCAGGGGAGACTGAAGCTTTCTTT

size: .
V: TRBV5-1
J: TRBJ2-3
D: TRBD2
CDR3: CASSSNPTSGGPDTQYF
DNA: TGCGCCAGCAGCTCCAACCCTACTAGCGGGGGGCCTGATACGCAGTATTTT

size: .
V: TRBV6-1
J: TRBJ1-2
D: TRBD1
CDR3: CASSGAGTVIFYGYTF
DNA: TGTGCCAGCAGTGGAGCCGGGACAGTGATATTCTATGGCTACACCTTC

size: .
V: TRBV9
J: TRBJ1-6
D: .
CDR3: CASSVAQTGSPLHF
DNA: TGTGCCAGCAGCGTAGCACAGACGGGGTCACCCCTCCACTTT

size: .
V: TRBV21-1
J: TRBJ1-5
D: .
CDR3: CASSYPNGDRGGSRYQPQHF
DNA: TGTGCCAGCAGCTATCCAAACGGGGACAGGGGTGGTTCGCGTTATCAGCCCCAGCATTTT

size: .
V: TRBV5-1
J: TRBJ1-2
D: .
CDR3: CASSLAGVLYGYTF
DNA: TGCGCCAGCAGCTTGGCAGGGGTCCTATATGGCTACACCTTC

size: .
V: TRBV19
J: TRBJ1-2
D: .
CDR3: CASSMGRSAGYGYTF
DNA: TGTGCCAGTAGTATGGGCCGCTCGGCTGGCTATGGCTACACCTTC

size: .
V: TRBV19
J: TRBJ2-1
D: .
CDR3: CASSTHNEQFF
DNA: TGTGCCAGTAGTACTCACAATGAGCAGTTCTTC

size: .
V: TRBV19
J: TRBJ2-1
D: .
CDR3: CASSIDPASEANEQFF
DNA: TGTGCCAGTAGTATAGATCCCGCTAGCGAGGCCAATGAGCAGTTCTTC

size: .
V: TRBV6-5
J: TRBJ1-2
D: TRBD1
CDR3: CASWTGGNDYGYTF
DNA: TGTGCCAGTTGGACAGGGGGCAACGACTATGGCTACACCTTC

size: few
V: TRBV5-1
J: TRBJ1-1
D: .
CDR3: CASSPLDRSSEAFF
DNA: TGCGCCAGCAGCCCATTAGACAGGAGCTCTGAAGCTTTCTTT

size: .
V: TRBV11-2
J: TRBJ1-1
D: .
CDR3: CASSLTARGTEAFF
DNA: TGTGCCAGCAGCTTAACCGCAAGGGGCACTGAAGCTTTCTTT

size: .
V: TRBV29-1
J: TRBJ1-5
D: .
CDR3: CSVATGYSFNQPQHF
DNA: TGCAGCGTTGCGACAGGTTATTCCTTCAATCAGCCCCAGCATTTT

size: .
V: TRBV15
J: TRBJ1-4
D: .
CDR3: CATSKQEKLFF
DNA: TGTGCCACCAGTAAACAGGAAAAACTGTTTTTT